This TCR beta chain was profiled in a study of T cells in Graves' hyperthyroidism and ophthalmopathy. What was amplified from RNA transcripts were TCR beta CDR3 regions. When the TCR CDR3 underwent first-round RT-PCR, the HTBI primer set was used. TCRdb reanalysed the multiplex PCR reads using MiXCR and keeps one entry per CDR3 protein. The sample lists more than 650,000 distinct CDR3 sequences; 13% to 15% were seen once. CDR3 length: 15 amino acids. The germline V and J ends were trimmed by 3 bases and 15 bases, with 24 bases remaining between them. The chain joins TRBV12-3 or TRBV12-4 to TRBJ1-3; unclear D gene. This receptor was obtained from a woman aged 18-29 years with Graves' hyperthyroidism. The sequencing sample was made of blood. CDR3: CASSFSQRVSPSTYF. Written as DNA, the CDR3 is TGTGCCAGCAGTTTTAGTCAAAGGGTATCACCTTCGACATATTTT.